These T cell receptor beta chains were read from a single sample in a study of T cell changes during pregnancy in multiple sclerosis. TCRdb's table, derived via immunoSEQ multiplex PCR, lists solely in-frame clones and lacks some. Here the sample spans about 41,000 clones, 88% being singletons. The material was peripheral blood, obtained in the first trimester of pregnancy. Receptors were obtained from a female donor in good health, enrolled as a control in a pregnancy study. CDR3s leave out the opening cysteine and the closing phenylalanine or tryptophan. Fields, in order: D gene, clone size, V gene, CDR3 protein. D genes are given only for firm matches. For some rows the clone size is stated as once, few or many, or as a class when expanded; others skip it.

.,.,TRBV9,ASSLGGTGNTIY
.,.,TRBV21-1,ASSSGTGASRLTYSNQPQH
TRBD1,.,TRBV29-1,SVLRPGGNEQY
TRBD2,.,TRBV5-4,ASSFPLAGVLY
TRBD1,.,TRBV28,ASSPQPGQGRHEQY
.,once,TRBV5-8,ASSLVGTRYEQY
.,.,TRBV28,ASSLQGSGYEQY
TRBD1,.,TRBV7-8,ASSFDRGYHEQY
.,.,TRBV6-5,ASAGGPRGELF
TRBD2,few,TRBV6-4,ASSVSSGGSDTQY
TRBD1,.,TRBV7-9,ASSATGGSTDTQY
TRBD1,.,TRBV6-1,ASSEGQGRGYQSTDTQY
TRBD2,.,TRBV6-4,ASSESGSGTDTQY
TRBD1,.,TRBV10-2,ASRKQGAETQY
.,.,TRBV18,ASSPSVVAYGYT
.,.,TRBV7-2,ASSLVSSADTQY
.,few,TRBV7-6,ASIGEDGYNEQF
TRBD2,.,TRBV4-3,ASSQDTMSSGINEQF
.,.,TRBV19,ASSIGPAINQPQH
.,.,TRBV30,AWSRQATNEKLF
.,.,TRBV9,ASSVVENEQF
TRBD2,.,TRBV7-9,ASSAAITSGGSSTDTQY
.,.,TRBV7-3,ASSFNADAREGTQY
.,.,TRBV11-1,ASSLRGYQSYEQY
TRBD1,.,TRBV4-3,ASSQDPTGPNYGYT
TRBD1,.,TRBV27,ASHTGGDEAF
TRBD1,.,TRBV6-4,ASSGRGPGEQY
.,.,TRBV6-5,ATKRAGWVGELF
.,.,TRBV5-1,ASSSPDGEPSYNSPLH
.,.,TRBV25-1,ASSDRLYNSPLH
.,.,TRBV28,ASRPTTAITYEQY
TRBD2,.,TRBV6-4,ASSADGRDTQY
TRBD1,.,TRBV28,ASTVPRRGPGNTIY
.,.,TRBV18,ASSRGDGYT
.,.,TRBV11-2,ASRQTLLNEQF
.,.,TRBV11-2,ASSLDLGWGETGELF
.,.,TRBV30,AWSVGAGEETQY
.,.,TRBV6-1,ASSEPLRQKRGETQY
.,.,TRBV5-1,ASSLEVAGSGNTIY
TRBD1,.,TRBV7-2,ASSPSLGQGASGAF
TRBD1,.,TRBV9,ASSVDSRTGGNEQY
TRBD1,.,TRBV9,ASSHSTGAVPETQY
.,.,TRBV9,ASSLTVLSYNEQF
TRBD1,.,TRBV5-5,ASSRAGGGNSPLH
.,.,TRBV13,ASSLRTRGNQPQH
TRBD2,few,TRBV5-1,ASSQRETDTQY
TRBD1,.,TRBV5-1,ASSLAGTGINTGELF
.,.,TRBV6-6,ASSYGLDYGYT